The clone carrying this T cell receptor beta chain was recorded at least ten times. Its antigen is undetermined. The sample comes from a study of human T cells and chemical hapten exposure. At the level of the study: Patients' scalps got diphenylcyclopropenone weekly throughout the approximately 24-week study. Diagnoses of alopecia areata, totalis or universalis occurred in mostly female patients.

CDR1 is MGHDK, CDR2 SYGVNS, per germline. The CDR3 is 14 residues long. The trim removed 3 bases at V and 5 bases at J, leaving 3 bases unmatched. Overall study findings and caveats: Compared with pre-sensitization or healthy control sets, expanded TCRs clustered more.

As originally analysed: TCR counts had a median of approximately 96,000 per sample and spanned about 23,224 to 690,600. TCRdb reanalysed the RACE reads using MiXCR and keeps one entry per CDR3 protein. It is TCRdb's table, rather than the study itself, that gives the V and J calls and clone size. This table has fewer than 55,000 distinct CDR3 sequences, 9.9% appearing once. The time point denotes: patch test 3, about 24 weeks after DPC sensitization. The treatment is: therapeutic diphenylcyclopropenone sensitization with weekly scalp DPC. The sequenced sample was whole blood, obtained in connection with sensitization to the hapten diphenylcyclopropenone (DPC). J is TRBJ1-2 and V is TRBV25-1, with TRBD1 matching 10 bases. This clonotype was obtained from a woman between 40 and 50 years old with alopecia areata. Some clones in this sample may be carry-over from other donors' samples. The DNA of the CDR3 is TGTGCCAGCAGTGAGGGACAGGGGATATATGGCTACACCTTC. The encoded protein is CASSEGQGIYGYTF.